The clone carrying this T cell receptor (beta chain) appeared many times. The source of the sample is a study of Graves' ophthalmopathy and Graves' hyperthyroidism. The sequenced template was RNA, covering the TCR beta CDR3 region. First-round RT-PCR employed HTBI primers, with a second-round multiplex PCR after it. TCRdb re-called the multiplex PCR reads with MiXCR, one entry per CDR3 protein. Of hundreds of thousands of distinct CDR3 sequences listed, 21% are singletons. The source of this sequence is a woman younger than 35 with stable Graves' hyperthyroidism. Material: peripheral blood.

The CDR3 coding sequence is TGTGCCAGCAGCTTAAGTTGGGGTAGCGGCTACGAGCAGTACTTC. The encoded protein is CASSLSWGSGYEQYF. The chain carries TRBV13 and TRBJ2-7, with TRBD2 as a possible D gene (6 bases). The V end was cut by 2 bases, the J end by 3 bases, with 14 bases between. The length of the CDR3 is 15 residues. Germline lookup yields CDR1 PRHDT and CDR2 FYEKMQ (reference sequence).